What follows describes a single T cell receptor beta chain. These data come from a study of blood T cell repertoires in COVID-19. About the study: PBMCs, B-cell-depleted T cells, or T cells were the source of the cDNA or gDNA that made up the material.

From germline, CDR1 is SNHLY and CDR2 FYNNEI. V trimming: 6 bases; J trimming: 4 bases; junction bases outside the gene matches: 7. The CDR3 contains 14 residues. Original methodology: Estimation of nucleated cell counts was performed using reference gene primer amplification. Sequencing used immunoSEQ multiplex PCR; TCRdb keeps in-frame clones, though not all of them. That table gives V, J and clone size, and the DNA gave D and trimming. The sample consists of approximately 150,000 clones, around 84% of them appearing once. In Seattle, patients joined the study during active infection and were tracked longitudinally.

The chain carries TRBV2 and TRBJ1-2, with TRBD1 matching 8 bases. The clonotype was recovered from a woman between 45 and 60 years old with COVID-19, enrolled during active disease. Sequencing used peripheral blood. The CDR3 region has the DNA TGTGCCAGCAGCCGGGACAGGACTAGCTATGGCTACACCTTC. This translates into CASSRDRTSYGYTF. Using reference TRBV2 and TRBJ1-2 for the parts outside the CDR3, the full variable domain is EPEVTQTPSHQVTQMGQEVILRCVPISNHLYFYWYRQILGQKVEFLVSFYNNEISEKSEIFDDQFSVERPDGSNFTLKIRSTKLEDSAMYFCASSRDRTSYGYTFGSGTRLTVV.